Below are 10 T cell receptor beta chains sequenced from a single sample in a study of cytomegalovirus exposure and HLA in healthy donors. Vbeta (60) and Jbeta (13) primers were used in the PCR. Sequencing was performed with immunoSEQ multiplex PCR; in TCRdb, only in-frame clones are kept and a portion is missing. The table includes more than 90,000 clones, around 84% detected once. The sample was PBMCs. The receptors originated from a woman aged 35 to 49 in good health and CMV-seropositive.

This clone was seen only a few times. V and J are TRBV28 and TRBJ2-1; 7 nucleotides match TRBD2. This CDR3 region has 16 residues. The V gene's germline CDR1 is MDHEN and CDR2 SYDVKM. J was trimmed by 3 bases and V by 5 bases; bases with no gene match: 10. CDR3 in DNA: TGTGCCAGCAGTGCGACGGCGGGAGAGTACTACAATGAGCAGTTCTTC. It yields the protein CASSATAGEYYNEQFF.

The chain joins TRBV7-3 to TRBJ2-5; a possible D gene is TRBD1 (5 bases). The CDR3 sequence is 13 residues long. Trimming left V 2 bases short and J 2 bases short, with 6 bases between. From germline, CDR1 is SGHTA and CDR2 FQGTGA. The CDR3 protein is CASSLQGQETQYF. CDR3 DNA sequence: TGTGCCAGCAGCTTACAGGGACAAGAGACCCAGTACTTC.

The chain is built from TRBV6-4 and TRBJ2-1; tentatively, D is TRBD2 (5 bases). CDR1 and CDR2 (germline): MRHNA, SNTAGT. The CDR3 contains 15 residues. V was shortened by 3 bases and J by 4 bases, with 13 bases between the two germline ends. CDR3 DNA sequence: TGTGCCAGCAGTGAAATAGCGAAGGTTTACAATGAGCAGTTCTTC. It yields the protein CASSEIAKVYNEQFF.

The chain carries TRBV7-2 and TRBJ2-3, with D possibly matching TRBD2 (6 bases). This CDR3 contains 19 residues. Germline-derived CDR1 and CDR2 are SGHTA and FQGNSA. Trimming left V 4 bases short and J 2 bases short, with 25 bases between. In DNA form, the CDR3 reads TGTGCCAGCAGCTGGGGGTCGTGGACTACCGAGGATTACACAGATACGCAGTATTTT. Its protein is CASSWGSWTTEDYTDTQYF.

The V and J genes are TRBV27 and TRBJ2-7; TRBD1 aligns across 8 bases. The CDR3 is 15 amino acids. The V gene's germline CDR1 is MNHEY and CDR2 SMNVEV (reference sequence). Losses at the gene ends were 4 bases for V and 0 bases for J; bases not matched to a gene: 5. This CDR3 is CASSYSGTGSYEQYF. CDR3 sequence (DNA): TGTGCCAGCAGTTACTCCGGGACAGGCTCCTACGAGCAGTACTTC.

V usage is TRBV5-1 and J usage is TRBJ1-2; 11 positions agree with TRBD1. The V and J ends lost 4 bases and 3 bases, in that order; junction bases with no gene match: 5. The CDR3 loop spans 15 amino acids. The germline gives CDR1 SGHRS, CDR2 YFSETQ. For the CDR3, the DNA is TGCGCCAGCAGCATAGGACAGGGGGCATACTATGGCTACACCTTC. It specifies CASSIGQGAYYGYTF.

This chain connects TRBV5-1 to TRBJ1-5; 9 bases are a match to TRBD1. The CDR3 totals 15 residues. V gave up 0 bases and J gave up 5 bases; unmatched junction bases: 3. The V gene's germline CDR1 is SGHRS and CDR2 YFSETQ. The CDR3 DNA follows: TGCGCCAGCAGCTTGGACGGGACAGGGTATCAGCCCCAGCATTTT. Its translation is CASSLDGTGYQPQHF.

This chain links TRBV27 with TRBJ2-7; the D gene is possibly TRBD2 (7 bases). With 6 bases removed from V and 4 bases from J, the gap between germline ends came to 16 bases. CDR1 is MNHEY, CDR2 SMNVEV, per germline (reference sequence). This CDR3 is built from 14 residues. The CDR3 spells CASSMIGGLYEQYF. The CDR3 region has the DNA TGTGCCAGCAGCATGATCGGGGGGCTTTACGAGCAGTACTTC.

J is TRBJ1-3 and V is TRBV19, with D hard to call. V was trimmed by 4 bases and J by 0 bases, leaving 7 bases between them. The V gene's germline CDR1 is LNHDA and CDR2 SQIVND (reference sequence). This CDR3 region has 14 residues. The DNA for the CDR3 is TGTGCCAGTAGTACGTCTTTCTCTGGAAACACCATATATTTT. Translated: CASSTSFSGNTIYF.

The chain is built from TRBV29-1 and TRBJ2-5; D might be TRBD1 (6 bases). The germline CDR1 and CDR2 sequences are SQVTM and ANQGSEA. The CDR3 covers 12 residues. V was shortened by 4 bases and J by 11 bases, with 17 bases between the two germline ends. In DNA, the CDR3 is TGCAGCGTTGGAGCAGGGGTGGGGGAGCAGTACTTC. It yields the protein CSVGAGVGEQYF. Variable domain in full (rest from reference TRBV29-1 and TRBJ2-5): SAVISQKPSRDICQRGTSLTIQCQVDSQVTMMFWYRQQPGQSLTLIATANQGSEATYESGFVIDKFPISRPNLTFSTLTVSNMSPEDSSIYLCSVGAGVGEQYFGPGTRLLVL.